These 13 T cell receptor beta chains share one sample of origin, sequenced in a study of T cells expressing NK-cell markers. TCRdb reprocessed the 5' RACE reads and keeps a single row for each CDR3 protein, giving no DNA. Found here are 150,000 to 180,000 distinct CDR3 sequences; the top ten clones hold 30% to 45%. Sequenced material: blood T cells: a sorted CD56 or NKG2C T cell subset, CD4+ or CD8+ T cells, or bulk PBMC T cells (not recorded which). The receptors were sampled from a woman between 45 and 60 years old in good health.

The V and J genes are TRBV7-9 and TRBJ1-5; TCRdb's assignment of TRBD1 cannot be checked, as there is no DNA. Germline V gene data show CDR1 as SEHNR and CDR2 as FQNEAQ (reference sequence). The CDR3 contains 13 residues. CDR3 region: CASGADSNQPQHF.

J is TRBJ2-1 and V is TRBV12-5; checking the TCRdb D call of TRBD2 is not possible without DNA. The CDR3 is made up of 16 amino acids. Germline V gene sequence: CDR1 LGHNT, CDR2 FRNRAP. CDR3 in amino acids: CASGFSAGAQPNEQFF.

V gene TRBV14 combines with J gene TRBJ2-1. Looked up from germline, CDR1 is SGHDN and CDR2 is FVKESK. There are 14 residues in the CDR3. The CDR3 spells CASSQPSTYNEQFF.

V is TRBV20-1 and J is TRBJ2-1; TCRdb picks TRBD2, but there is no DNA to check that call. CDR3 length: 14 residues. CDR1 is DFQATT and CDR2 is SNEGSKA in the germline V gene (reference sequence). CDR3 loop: CSAPTSDYYNEQFF.

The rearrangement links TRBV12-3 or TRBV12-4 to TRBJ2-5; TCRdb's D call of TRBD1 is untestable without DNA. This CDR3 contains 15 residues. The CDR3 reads CASSFQGRLQETQYF.

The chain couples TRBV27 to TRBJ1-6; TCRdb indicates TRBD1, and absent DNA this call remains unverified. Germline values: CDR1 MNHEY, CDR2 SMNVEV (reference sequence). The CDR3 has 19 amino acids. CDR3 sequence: CASSSSWGRDISYNSPLHF.

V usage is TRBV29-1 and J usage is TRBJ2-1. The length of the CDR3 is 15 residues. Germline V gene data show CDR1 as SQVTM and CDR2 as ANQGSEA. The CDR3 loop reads CSVEDGIAAQLEQFF.

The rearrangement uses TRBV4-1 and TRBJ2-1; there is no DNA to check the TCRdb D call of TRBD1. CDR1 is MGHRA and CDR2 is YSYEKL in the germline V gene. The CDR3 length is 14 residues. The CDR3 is CASSQAFMGDEQFF.

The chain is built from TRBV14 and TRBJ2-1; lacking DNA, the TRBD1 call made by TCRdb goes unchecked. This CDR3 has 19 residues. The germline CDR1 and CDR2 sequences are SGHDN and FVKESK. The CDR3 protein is CASSQSWLSRTKNYNEQFF.

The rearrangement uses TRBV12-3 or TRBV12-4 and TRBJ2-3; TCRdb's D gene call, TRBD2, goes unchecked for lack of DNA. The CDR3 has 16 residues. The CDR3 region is CASSLAPSGGTDTQYF.

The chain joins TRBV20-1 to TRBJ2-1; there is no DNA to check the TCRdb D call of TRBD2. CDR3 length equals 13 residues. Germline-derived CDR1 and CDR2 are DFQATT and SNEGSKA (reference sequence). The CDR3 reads CSAILPTFNEQFF.

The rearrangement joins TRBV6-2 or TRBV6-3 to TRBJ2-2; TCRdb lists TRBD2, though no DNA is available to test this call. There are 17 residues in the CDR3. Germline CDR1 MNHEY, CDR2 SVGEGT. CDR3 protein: CASSYPLAGYYAGELFF.

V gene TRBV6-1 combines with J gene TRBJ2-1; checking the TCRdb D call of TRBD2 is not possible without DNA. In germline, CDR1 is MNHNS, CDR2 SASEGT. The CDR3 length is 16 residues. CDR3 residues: CASSEIVGAGGNEQFF.